Following are 30 T cell receptor beta chains from one sample sequenced in a study of radiotherapy plus CTLA-4 blockade in lung cancer. Profiling relied on immunoSEQ multiplex PCR, and the TCRdb table lists in-frame clones only, not all of them. The sample records around 120,000 clones, more than 65% being singletons. Sequences were derived from peripheral blood, sampled from a patient treated with radiotherapy plus ipilimumab. All receptors derive from a human donor with non-small cell lung cancer who had a partial response to radiotherapy plus ipilimumab.

This clone was observed a few times. V is TRBV6-6 and J is TRBJ2-1; D gene unclear. The V gene's germline CDR1 is MNHNY and CDR2 SVGAGI (reference sequence). The CDR3 length is 13 residues. Trimming shortened V by 4 bases and J by 4 bases, and 8 bases separated the two germline ends. CDR3 residues: CASSSTPYNEQFF. The CDR3 DNA reads TGTGCCAGCAGTTCGACACCGTACAATGAGCAGTTCTTC.

This clone came up a few times. In DNA form, the CDR3 reads TGTGCCAGCAGTTTATCCGGGACAGGGGCCCTCGGATCTAACTATGGCTACACCTTC. This encodes CASSLSGTGALGSNYGYTF. The V and J genes are TRBV28 and TRBJ1-2; TRBD1 matches at 10 bases. Germline V lookup: CDR1 MDHEN, CDR2 SYDVKM. J lost 0 bases, V lost 1 base, and 11 bases had no gene match. The CDR3 has 19 amino acids.

This chain uses TRBV7-3 with TRBJ2-3; weak D call: TRBD1 (5 bases). Germline CDR1 is SGHTA and CDR2 is FQGTGA. The V gene lost 5 bases and the J gene lost 1 base, with 16 bases spanning the gap. This CDR3 region has 16 residues. In DNA form, the CDR3 reads TGTGCCAGCAGCCAAACGAAGGGGTATGGCACAGATACGCAGTATTTT. Translating gives CASSQTKGYGTDTQYF.

This clone was picked up a small number of times. The V call is TRBV6-5, the J call TRBJ2-2; 7 nucleotides align to TRBD1. This CDR3 spans 13 amino acids. The V and J ends lost 8 bases and 1 base, in that order; junction bases with no gene match: 1. CDR1 is MNHEY and CDR2 is SVGAGI in the germline V gene. CDR3 sequence reads: CASRTGNTGELFF. CDR3 bases: TGTGCCAGCCGGACAGGGAACACCGGGGAGCTGTTTTTT.

J is TRBJ1-2 and V is TRBV4-1, with no clear D. The V gene lost 5 bases and the J gene lost 7 bases, with 17 bases spanning the gap. The germline V gene encodes CDR1 MGHRA and CDR2 YSYEKL. The CDR3 has 14 residues. CDR3 DNA: TGCGCCAGCAGCGCCTACAGTGGGTCCTCTGGCTACACCTTC. Its protein product is CASSAYSGSSGYTF.

This clone was found once. The V call is TRBV7-3, the J call TRBJ2-1; 10 nucleotides align to TRBD1. V lost 6 bases to trimming and J lost 6 bases; unmatched junction nucleotides: 8. CDR1 is SGHTA and CDR2 is FQGTGA in the germline V gene. The CDR3 length is 15 residues. The CDR3 reads CASSFGTGVSNEQFF. The CDR3 DNA follows: TGTGCCAGCAGTTTCGGGACAGGGGTCTCCAATGAGCAGTTCTTC.

This chain uses TRBV5-4 with TRBJ2-3, with 12 positions matching TRBD2. The V and J ends lost 1 base and 4 bases, in that order; junction bases with no gene match: 4. The CDR3 loop spans 16 amino acids. Germline values: CDR1 SGHNT, CDR2 YYREEE (reference sequence). The CDR3 region is CASSLRLAGEADTQYF. Written as DNA, the CDR3 is TGTGCCAGCAGCTTGCGACTAGCGGGAGAGGCAGATACGCAGTATTTT.

The gene calls are TRBV27 and TRBJ1-5; a weak D match, TRBD1 (6 bases). The CDR3 has 15 amino acids. CDR1 MNHEY and CDR2 SMNVEV come from the germline V gene (reference sequence). V was shortened by 5 bases and J by 5 bases, with 16 bases between the two germline ends. The CDR3 protein is CASSIIGGWDQPQHF. As DNA, the CDR3 is TGTGCCAGCAGTATTATAGGGGGTTGGGATCAGCCCCAGCATTTT.

This clone was seen just once. The rearrangement joins TRBV6-6 to TRBJ2-7; no definite D call. Trimming took off 8 bases at V and 3 bases at J, with 11 bases between the two ends. The CDR3 covers 12 residues. In germline, CDR1 is MNHNY, CDR2 SVGAGI (reference sequence). The CDR3 sequence is CASSPGGYEQYF. The CDR3 bases are TGTGCCAGCTCTCCGGGTGGCTACGAGCAGTACTTC.

The chain has TRBV7-9 and TRBJ1-2, with D hard to call. Germline loops: CDR1 SEHNR, CDR2 FQNEAQ (reference sequence). This CDR3 has 14 amino acids. Trimming took off 0 bases at V and 3 bases at J, with 8 bases between the two ends. The CDR3 protein is CASSLATRHYGYTF. The CDR3, as DNA: TGTGCCAGCAGCTTAGCCACCAGGCACTATGGCTACACCTTC.

The rearrangement uses TRBV6-6 and TRBJ1-1; TRBD1 matches 7 bases. V shed 2 bases and J 3 bases; nucleotides not matched to a gene: 9. Germline V lookup: CDR1 MNHNY, CDR2 SVGAGI (reference sequence). This CDR3 contains 16 residues. This CDR3 reads CASSYVPGGVDTEAFF. The CDR3 region has the DNA TGTGCCAGCAGTTACGTCCCAGGGGGTGTGGACACTGAAGCTTTCTTT.

This clone was found once. This rearrangement joins TRBV5-1 to TRBJ2-2; a weak D match, TRBD1 (8 bases). CDR1 and CDR2 from the germline V gene are SGHRS and YFSETQ. The V and J ends lost 3 bases and 6 bases respectively, with 18 bases between them. The CDR3 consists of 16 residues. The CDR3 DNA follows: TGCGCCAGCAGCTCACAGGGGGGGAAAGTTTCCGGGGAGCTGTTTTTT. Its translation is CASSSQGGKVSGELFF.

The V call is TRBV28, the J call TRBJ2-1; 10 nucleotides agree with TRBD2. This CDR3 contains 17 residues. J lost 2 bases, V lost 5 bases, and 9 bases had no gene match. Germline V gene sequence: CDR1 MDHEN, CDR2 SYDVKM. CDR3 in DNA: TGTGCCAGCAGTAGTGGAGCGGGAGGGATCCCCTACAATGAGCAGTTCTTC. It yields the protein CASSSGAGGIPYNEQFF.

The chain is built from TRBV28 and TRBJ2-1; TRBD1 matches at 9 bases. The germline V gene has CDR1 MDHEN and CDR2 SYDVKM. This CDR3 region has 16 residues. V was pared by 3 bases and J by 6 bases, with 9 bases of the junction left unmatched. CDR3 nucleotide sequence: TGTGCCAGCAGTTTTGTAGGACAGGGGCGAGGCAATGAGCAGTTCTTC. It specifies CASSFVGQGRGNEQFF.

V is TRBV10-3 and J is TRBJ2-1; TRBD1 matches 8 bases. Per the germline V gene, CDR1 is ENHRY and CDR2 is SYGVKD. CDR3 length equals 14 residues. Trimming removed 8 bases from V and 4 bases from J; junction bases left unmatched: 7. The CDR3 spells CAIRGTGIYNEQFF. Here the CDR3 DNA reads TGTGCCATCCGGGGGACAGGAATTTACAATGAGCAGTTCTTC.

In its sample, this clone was seen a few times. This chain connects TRBV28 to TRBJ1-6, with a tentative D call TRBD1 (5 bases). The CDR3 is made up of 13 amino acids. The V and J ends lost 9 bases and 11 bases respectively, with 17 bases between them. CDR1 MDHEN and CDR2 SYDVKM come from the germline V gene. CDR3 coding DNA: TGTGCCAGTCACCGGGACTCCGGTGCACCCCTCCACTTT. This encodes CASHRDSGAPLHF.

The V and J genes are TRBV10-3 and TRBJ1-1, with 7 bases aligning to TRBD1. CDR3 length: 15 amino acids. Per the germline V gene, CDR1 is ENHRY and CDR2 is SYGVKD. The junction had 2 bases not matched to a gene; V was cut back by 0 bases and J by 1 base. The CDR3 sequence: CAISESPGGNTEAFF. CDR3 nucleotide sequence: TGTGCCATCAGTGAGTCCCCAGGGGGGAACACTGAAGCTTTCTTT.

This clone was seen only once. This chain uses TRBV7-3 with TRBJ1-1, with a weak D call TRBD1 (5 bases). Germline-derived CDR1 and CDR2 are SGHTA and FQGTGA. The CDR3 sequence is 13 residues long. The V gene lost 5 bases and the J gene lost 3 bases, with 10 bases spanning the gap. As DNA, the CDR3 is TGTGCCAGCAGCCAAACGGGGGACACTGAAGCTTTCTTT. Protein product: CASSQTGDTEAFF.

The chain employs TRBV7-3 and TRBJ2-3; TRBD2 agrees at 7 bases. Trimming at V came to 5 bases and at J to 5 bases, leaving 10 bases not matched to a gene. The CDR3 has 15 residues. CDR1 SGHTA and CDR2 FQGTGA come from the germline V gene. CDR3 loop: CASSPTSQKVDTQYF. CDR3 in DNA: TGTGCCAGCAGCCCGACTAGCCAGAAAGTAGATACGCAGTATTTT. The full variable domain, completed using reference TRBV7-3 and TRBJ2-3, is GAGVSQTPSNKVTEKGKYVELRCDPISGHTALYWYRQSLGQGPEFLIYFQGTGAADDSGLPNDRFFAVRPEGSVSTLKIQRTERGDSAVYLCASSPTSQKVDTQYFGPGTRLTVL.

CDR3 DNA: TGCGCCAGCAGCCCCAGAGGAGCAATTAATGAAAAACTGTTTTTT. Its protein is CASSPRGAINEKLFF. The chain is built from TRBV4-3 and TRBJ1-4; D unclear. Trimming shortened V by 4 bases and J by 4 bases, and 13 bases separated the two germline ends. CDR3 size: 15 residues. CDR1 is LGHNA, CDR2 YSLEER, per germline.

CDR3 protein: CASSSLAGELFF. The CDR3 DNA reads as TGTGCCAGCAGTTCCCTAGCCGGGGAGCTGTTTTTT. This rearrangement joins TRBV9 to TRBJ2-2; D call uncertain. V lost 5 bases, J lost 6 bases, and 8 bases lay in between. The CDR3 contains 12 residues. Germline lookup yields CDR1 SGDLS and CDR2 YYNGEE.

The J gene is TRBJ1-6, the V gene TRBV10-2; the match to TRBD1 covers 7 bases. Trimming at V came to 6 bases and at J to 7 bases, leaving 9 bases not matched to a gene. This CDR3 comprises 15 residues. CDR1 is WSHSY and CDR2 is SAAADI in the germline V gene. This chain's CDR3 is CASRISGTENSPLHF. The CDR3 DNA follows: TGCGCCAGCAGGATATCCGGGACAGAGAATTCACCCCTCCACTTT.

The CDR3 DNA is TGTGCCAGCTCACTATCAGACTCTGGAAACACCATATATTTT. Its protein is CASSLSDSGNTIYF. The chain employs TRBV18 and TRBJ1-3; D is unresolved. CDR3 size: 14 residues. The ends were cut back, 4 bases at V and 0 bases at J, with 7 bases in the middle. In germline, CDR1 is KGHSH, CDR2 LQKENI. Full variable domain (outside the CDR3, taken from reference TRBV18 and TRBJ1-3): NAGVMQNPRHLVRRRGQEARLRCSPMKGHSHVYWYRQLPEEGLKFMVYLQKENIIDESGMPKERFSAEFPKEGPSILRIQQVVRGDSAAYFCASSLSDSGNTIYFGEGSWLTVV.

This clone is a singleton in its sample. This chain uses TRBV2 with TRBJ2-1; 12 positions match TRBD2. The CDR3 sequence is 15 residues long. After removal of 5 bases from V and 4 bases from J, the junction contained 3 bases not matched to a gene. The germline CDR1 and CDR2 sequences are SNHLY and FYNNEI. This chain's CDR3 is CASSLAGGPYNEQFF. The CDR3 nucleotides read TGTGCCAGCAGTCTAGCGGGAGGGCCATACAATGAGCAGTTCTTC.

J is TRBJ2-7 and V is TRBV4-1, with D perhaps TRBD2 (6 bases). The CDR3 contains 12 residues. Germline V gene sequence: CDR1 MGHRA, CDR2 YSYEKL. V was shortened by 6 bases and J by 3 bases, with 9 bases between the two germline ends. CDR3 nucleotide sequence: TGCGCCAGCAGACCGACTAGCTACGAGCAGTACGTC. Its protein product is CASRPTSYEQYV.

This clone was detected a few times. Because the CDR3 is missing its conserved closing phenylalanine or tryptophan, this is likely a read error. No DNA is shown, since the ends of the CDR3 on it are uncertain; the CDR3 is the one TCRdb lists. J is TRBJ1-2 and V is TRBV7-9; the table's D gene call, TRBD1, was not cross checked with the DNA. The CDR3 extends over 13 residues, inclusive of both ends. CDR1 SEHNR and CDR2 FQNEAQ come from the germline V gene (reference sequence). The chain's CDR3 is CASSLAGGVPLIL.

The gene calls are TRBV5-1 and TRBJ2-5; a weak D match, TRBD1 (6 bases). Germline values: CDR1 SGHRS, CDR2 YFSETQ. CDR3 length equals 15 residues. Trimming left V 1 base short and J 4 bases short, with 14 bases between. The CDR3 DNA sequence: TGCGCCAGCAGCTTGAACGGCAGGGGTGGAGAGACCCAGTACTTC. Encoded protein: CASSLNGRGGETQYF.

This chain links TRBV7-9 with TRBJ1-1; 11 nucleotides line up with TRBD1. CDR1 and CDR2 (germline): SEHNR, FQNEAQ (reference sequence). Trimming cost V 3 bases and J 3 bases; bases outside gene matches: 6. The CDR3 spans 16 residues. The CDR3 sequence is CASSLGLGQGDTEAFF. The CDR3 nucleotides read TGTGCCAGCAGCTTGGGCCTGGGACAGGGGGACACTGAAGCTTTCTTT.

The gene calls are TRBV27 and TRBJ2-7, with 10 nucleotides matching TRBD2. After removal of 3 bases from V and 6 bases from J, the junction contained 11 bases not matched to a gene. Germline V gene lookup returns CDR1 MNHEY and CDR2 SMNVEV (reference sequence). This CDR3 has 16 amino acids. CDR3 protein: CASSFLRSGRAPEQYF. In DNA, the CDR3 is TGTGCCAGCAGTTTTCTTAGGAGCGGGAGGGCCCCCGAGCAGTACTTC.

The chain uses TRBV28 and TRBJ2-1, with a tentative D call TRBD1 (5 bases). The V and J ends lost 5 bases and 2 bases respectively, with 13 bases between them. This CDR3 spans 15 amino acids. CDR1 and CDR2 (germline): MDHEN, SYDVKM. CDR3 bases: TGTGCCAGCAGTCCAAGGGGTAGGGCCTACAATGAGCAGTTCTTC. Protein product: CASSPRGRAYNEQFF.